The source of this T cell receptor (beta chain) is a study of long-term antiretroviral therapy in people with HIV. Each HIV-infected participant was given treatment in the United States. There were roughly 0.9-11 million cryopreserved PBMC in the samples before DNA extraction. Samples were assayed with immunoSEQ v3.0 at survey level. TCRdb's copy holds only in-frame clones and misses some; the assay was immunoSEQ multiplex PCR. This table holds 21,000 or so clones, roughly 91% found once. CDR3 length: 17 amino acids. The germline gives CDR1 SGHRS, CDR2 YFSETQ. Trimming at V came to 4 bases and at J to 0 bases, leaving 5 bases not matched to a gene. This clone has more than one count but fewer than ten. What it recognizes is unknown. Broader study findings: It was observed that HIV repertoires exhibited narrower CDR3 length ranges than controls.

The gene calls are TRBV5-1 and TRBJ2-7; 15 bases agree with TRBD2. The receptor's source is a man in his 60s with HIV. The sample was unsorted PBMCs, taken 2.3 years after starting antiretroviral therapy. CDR3 protein: CASSPGTSGGFSYEQYF. The CDR3 DNA follows: TGCGCCAGCAGCCCCGGGACTAGCGGGGGGTTCTCCTACGAGCAGTACTTC.